These T cell receptor beta chains were read from a single sample in a study of blood T cell repertoires in COVID-19. The repertoire was sequenced with immunoSEQ multiplex PCR; TCRdb's copy has only in-frame clones and lacks some. Seen here are 300,000 or so clones, 65% to 90% observed once, and the top ten hold approximately 4%. The sample taken for sequencing was PBMCs or T cells enriched from blood (not recorded which). The origin of the receptors is a woman aged 40 to 50 with acute COVID-19. CDR3s include the opening cysteine and the closing phenylalanine or tryptophan. The D gene is left open where the match is weak. Clone size is given for some rows only: seen once, a few or many times, or a class if the clone is expanded.

CASSYRGGVYEQYF | TGTGCCAGCAGTTACCGGGGGGGGGTCTACGAGCAGTACTTC | TRBJ2-7 | - | TRBD2 | TRBV6-5
CASSLGQGRTQYF | TGTGCCAGCAGCCTCGGACAGGGACGGACCCAGTACTTC | TRBJ2-5 | - | TRBD1 | TRBV7-2
CASSPDRVSYNEQFF | TGTGCCAGCAGCCCCGACAGGGTATCCTACAATGAGCAGTTCTTC | TRBJ2-1 | - | TRBD1 | TRBV11-1
CASSGTSGTYNEQFF | TGTGCCAGCAGTGGAACTAGCGGGACATACAATGAGCAGTTCTTC | TRBJ2-1 | - | TRBD2 | TRBV2
CAGGSNNEQFF | TGTGCCGGCGGGAGTAACAATGAGCAGTTCTTC | TRBJ2-1 | once | TRBD2 | TRBV2
CASITSGGSQETQYF | TGTGCCAGCATAACTAGCGGGGGGTCCCAAGAGACCCAGTACTTC | TRBJ2-5 | - | TRBD2 | TRBV2
CASSIARTSTPDEQYF | TGTGCCAGTAGTATAGCACGGACTTCCACTCCCGACGAGCAGTACTTC | TRBJ2-7 | once | - | TRBV19
CASSIRGSGQPQHF | TGTGCCAGTAGTATTAGGGGGTCTGGTCAGCCCCAGCATTTT | TRBJ1-5 | - | - | TRBV19
CASSVAGTAIYTEAFF | TGTGCCAGCAGCGTTGCCGGGACAGCGATATACACTGAAGCTTTCTTT | TRBJ1-1 | - | TRBD1 | TRBV7-9
CASSRPTGLTYEQYF | TGTGCCAGCAGCCGACCGACAGGCCTGACCTACGAGCAGTACTTC | TRBJ2-7 | - | - | TRBV3-1/TRBV3-2
CASSQTFSWTGRQETQYF | TGTGCCAGCAGCCAAACTTTTAGCTGGACAGGGCGTCAAGAGACCCAGTACTTC | TRBJ2-5 | - | TRBD1 | TRBV4-2
CASSLIPGDLYF | TGTGCCAGCAGTTTAATCCCAGGCGACCTATATTTT | TRBJ1-3 | - | - | TRBV12-3/TRBV12-4
CASSGTGGNTEAFF | TGTGCCAGCAGCGGAACAGGGGGGAACACTGAAGCTTTCTTT | TRBJ1-1 | once | TRBD1 | TRBV9
CASSLSGGGNQPQHF | TGTGCCAGCAGCCTCTCGGGGGGGGGCAATCAGCCCCAGCATTTT | TRBJ1-5 | - | - | TRBV7-2
CASGWSGLSTDTQYF | TGTGCCAGCGGCTGGAGCGGATTAAGCACAGATACGCAGTATTTT | TRBJ2-3 | - | - | TRBV27
CASTQGLFIQYF | TGCGCCAGTACCCAGGGACTATTCATTCAGTACTTC | TRBJ2-4 | once | TRBD2 | TRBV10-1
CASSIGLAGSNEQFF | TGTGCCAGCAGTATAGGACTAGCGGGATCAAATGAGCAGTTCTTC | TRBJ2-1 | - | TRBD2 | TRBV6-4
CASSLEPQGGNSPLHF | TGCGCCAGCAGCTTGGAACCACAGGGTGGCAATTCACCCCTCCACTTT | TRBJ1-6 | - | - | TRBV5-1
CAIMEQGQGDEQFF | TGTGCCATCATGGAGCAGGGCCAAGGGGATGAGCAGTTCTTC | TRBJ2-1 | - | - | TRBV10-3
CSASIVVEGEQYF | TGCAGTGCTAGTATTGTAGTCGAGGGCGAGCAGTACTTC | TRBJ2-7 | once | - | TRBV20-1
CASSGQGPRGGDNYGYTF | TGTGCCAGCAGTGGTCAAGGGCCACGGGGGGGGGACAACTATGGCTACACCTTC | TRBJ1-2 | - | - | TRBV25-1
CATSDPKRHSGLSEPTQYF | TGTGCCACCAGTGATCCTAAACGGCATTCCGGACTTTCGGAACCTACGCAGTATTTT | TRBJ2-3 | - | - | TRBV24-1
CASSLDRGRADEKLFF | TGTGCCAGCAGCTTGGACAGGGGGCGCGCGGATGAAAAACTGTTTTTT | TRBJ1-4 | - | TRBD1 | TRBV5-5
CASSLAFLRLAGGEDTQYF | TGTGCCAGCAGCTTAGCCTTCCTCCGACTAGCGGGAGGCGAGGATACGCAGTATTTT | TRBJ2-3 | - | TRBD2 | TRBV11-2
CASSLGSSNTEAFF | TGTGCCAGCAGCTTAGGCTCTAGTAACACTGAAGCTTTCTTT | TRBJ1-1 | - | - | TRBV7-2
CAISASLDRGKAFF | TGTGCCATCAGTGCGTCTTTGGACAGGGGGAAGGCTTTCTTT | TRBJ1-1 | - | TRBD1 | TRBV10-3
CASRKLGSNQPQHF | TGTGCCAGCAGGAAGCTAGGTAGCAATCAGCCCCAGCATTTT | TRBJ1-5 | - | - | TRBV9
CASSPLGGTSGRGPYEQYF | TGCGCCAGCAGCCCCCTGGGGGGGACTAGCGGGAGGGGGCCCTACGAGCAGTACTTC | TRBJ2-7 | - | TRBD2 | TRBV5-1
CASSHRGKGTDTQYF | TGTGCCAGCAGCCACAGGGGTAAGGGCACAGATACGCAGTATTTT | TRBJ2-3 | - | TRBD1 | TRBV5-6
CASSTPRGGGYTF | TGTGCCAGCAGTACCCCGCGGGGGGGAGGCTACACCTTC | TRBJ1-2 | - | - | TRBV6-5
CAISESSQALTNYGYTF | TGTGCCATCAGTGAGTCGTCGCAGGCTTTGACTAACTATGGCTACACCTTC | TRBJ1-2 | - | - | TRBV10-3
CSAEPGQGSYEQYF | TGCAGCGCTGAACCGGGACAGGGGTCCTACGAGCAGTACTTC | TRBJ2-7 | - | TRBD1 | TRBV29-1
CASSPRREKLFF | TGTGCCAGCAGCCCCCGCCGGGAAAAACTGTTTTTT | TRBJ1-4 | - | - | TRBV28
CASGLKLEEQYF | TGTGCTAGTGGTTTGAAACTGGAGGAGCAGTACTTC | TRBJ2-7 | - | - | TRBV12-5
CASSQASGNTEAFF | TGTGCCAGCTCACAAGCGTCGGGGAACACTGAAGCTTTCTTT | TRBJ1-1 | - | - | TRBV18
CASSPLPGIYTGELFF | TGTGCCAGCAGCCCGCTCCCCGGGATCTACACCGGGGAGCTGTTTTTT | TRBJ2-2 | - | - | TRBV7-9
CASSVGAPGGGGYTF | TGTGCCAGCAGCGTAGGGGCCCCAGGGGGCGGTGGCTACACCTTC | TRBJ1-2 | - | TRBD1 | TRBV9
CASSLASDTQYF | TGTGCCAGCAGCCTGGCCTCAGATACGCAGTATTTT | TRBJ2-3 | - | - | TRBV7-9
CASSLGQGALQYF | TGTGCCAGCAGCTTAGGACAGGGGGCTTTGCAGTACTTC | TRBJ2-7 | - | TRBD1 | TRBV7-2
CASSQEIAGAGDEQFF | TGCGCCAGCAGCCAAGAGATAGCGGGAGCGGGCGATGAGCAGTTCTTC | TRBJ2-1 | - | TRBD2 | TRBV4-1
CASRGQGAGSYEQYF | TGTGCCAGCAGAGGACAGGGGGCAGGCTCCTACGAGCAGTACTTC | TRBJ2-7 | - | TRBD1 | TRBV25-1
CASSPGVAGRLNTEAFF | TGTGCCAGCAGCCCGGGGGTGGCAGGGAGATTGAACACTGAAGCTTTCTTT | TRBJ1-1 | - | - | TRBV9
CASSPGQGRSPLHF | TGTGCCAGCAGCCCCGGACAGGGTCGATCACCCCTCCACTTT | TRBJ1-6 | - | TRBD1 | TRBV3-1/TRBV3-2
CASSPGRGSSYEQYF | TGCGCCAGCAGCCCGGGGAGGGGGTCCTCCTACGAGCAGTACTTC | TRBJ2-7 | - | - | TRBV4-3
CASSLGPTGVSNQPQHF | TGTGCCAGCAGCTTAGGTCCAACAGGGGTCAGCAATCAGCCCCAGCATTTT | TRBJ1-5 | - | TRBD1 | TRBV7-9
CASSSTSTGELFF | TGTGCCAGCAGCAGTACTAGTACCGGGGAGCTGTTTTTT | TRBJ2-2 | - | - | TRBV12-3/TRBV12-4
CASSPDRGSFSSYNEQFF | TGTGCCAGCAGCCCTGACCGCGGGTCCTTTAGCTCCTACAATGAGCAGTTCTTC | TRBJ2-1 | - | - | TRBV7-9